The 16 T cell receptor beta chains below all came from one sample that was sequenced in a study of blood T cell repertoires in COVID-19. Assay used: immunoSEQ multiplex PCR; TCRdb lists only in-frame clones, some missing. The sample records about 59,000 clones, roughly 90% being singletons. Source material: peripheral blood. The source of these receptors is a man older than 75 with acute or convalescent COVID-19.

The chain carries TRBV18 and TRBJ1-2; TRBD1 aligns across 8 bases. V lost 3 bases to trimming and J lost 5 bases; unmatched junction nucleotides: 8. Germline V gene lookup returns CDR1 KGHSH and CDR2 LQKENI. The CDR3 covers 15 residues. The CDR3 region has the DNA TGTGCCAGCTCACCCCTGGACAGGGAAGGGTATGGCTACACCTTC. Protein: CASSPLDREGYGYTF. The variable domain in full, with the rest retrieved from reference TRBV18 and TRBJ1-2, is NAGVMQNPRHLVRRRGQEARLRCSPMKGHSHVYWYRQLPEEGLKFMVYLQKENIIDESGMPKERFSAEFPKEGPSILRIQQVVRGDSAAYFCASSPLDREGYGYTFGSGTRLTVV.

The V and J genes are TRBV5-1 and TRBJ1-2, with a possible D match to TRBD1 (6 bases). CDR3 length: 17 residues. V lost 4 bases to trimming and J lost 3 bases, with 22 bases between them. Germline CDR1 SGHRS, CDR2 YFSETQ. In DNA, the CDR3 is TGCGCCAGCAGCGCCGGAACAGGGCCCTCAACTGACTATGGCTACACCTTC. The encoded protein is CASSAGTGPSTDYGYTF.

The V gene is TRBV7-8, the J gene TRBJ2-5, with 12 positions matching TRBD2. Germline loops: CDR1 SGHVS, CDR2 FQNEAQ. V shed 4 bases and J 7 bases; nucleotides not matched to a gene: 10. CDR3 size: 16 residues. The CDR3 loop is CASSSPPTSGGMTQYF. CDR3 DNA: TGTGCCAGCAGCTCCCCCCCCACTAGCGGGGGGATGACCCAGTACTTC.

The chain couples TRBV5-4 to TRBJ2-4, with 12 bases that match TRBD2. The CDR3 totals 20 residues. Trimming at V came to 0 bases and at J to 0 bases, leaving 10 bases not matched to a gene. Germline lookup yields CDR1 SGHNT and CDR2 YYREEE (reference sequence). CDR3 region: CASSLETSGGGGRAKNIQYF. The CDR3 coding sequence is TGTGCCAGCAGCTTGGAGACTAGCGGGGGCGGGGGGCGAGCCAAAAACATTCAGTACTTC.

This chain uses TRBV2 with TRBJ1-5, with 7 bases fitting TRBD1. J gave up 2 bases and V 7 bases, and 8 bases lay outside the gene matches. The CDR3 extends over 15 amino acids. Per the germline V gene, CDR1 is SNHLY and CDR2 is FYNNEI. The CDR3 DNA sequence: TGTGCCAGCACCCTCGACAGGGTAGGCAATCAGCCCCAGCATTTT. This sequence encodes CASTLDRVGNQPQHF.

The chain uses TRBV5-1 and TRBJ2-3; 7 nucleotides match TRBD1. The germline CDR1 and CDR2 sequences are SGHRS and YFSETQ. The J segment lost 4 bases and the V segment lost 4 bases, leaving 6 bases of the junction unmatched. The CDR3 spans 14 residues. CDR3 nucleotide sequence: TGCGCCAGCAGCCGCACAGGGGACCCAGATACGCAGTATTTT. Translation: CASSRTGDPDTQYF. Supplemented by reference TRBV5-1 and TRBJ2-3, the full variable domain reads KAGVTQTPRYLIKTRGQQVTLSCSPISGHRSVSWYQQTPGQGLQFLFEYFSETQRNKGNFPGRFSGRQFSNSRSEMNVSTLELGDSALYLCASSRTGDPDTQYFGPGTRLTVL.

About this clone: Other nucleotide sequences in the sample specify the same CDR3. V gene TRBV5-1 combines with J gene TRBJ1-2, with 10 positions matching TRBD1. Germline trimming cut 4 bases from V and 6 bases from J; bases unmatched to any gene: 6. Per germline, CDR1 SGHRS and CDR2 YFSETQ. The CDR3 has 14 amino acids. CDR3 bases: TGCGCCAGCAGCCCGGGACAGGGGTTAGATGGCTACACCTTC. Encoded protein: CASSPGQGLDGYTF.

This rearrangement joins TRBV10-3 to TRBJ1-1; TRBD1 might be the D (5 bases). The CDR3 has 15 amino acids. Germline-derived CDR1 and CDR2 are ENHRY and SYGVKD. The V and J ends lost 5 bases and 2 bases respectively, with 15 bases between them. Here the CDR3 reads CAISIPGGENTEAFF. DNA of the CDR3: TGTGCCATCAGTATTCCGGGGGGAGAAAACACTGAAGCTTTCTTT.

The rearrangement links TRBV27 to TRBJ2-1; no firm D call. This CDR3 spans 14 amino acids. Germline CDR1 is MNHEY and CDR2 is SMNVEV (reference sequence). Trimming cost V 0 bases and J 3 bases, with 6 bases left between them. Here the CDR3 reads CASSLSGVYNEQFF. CDR3 bases: TGTGCCAGCAGTTTATCAGGAGTCTACAATGAGCAGTTCTTC.

This chain uses TRBV28 with TRBJ1-2, with D possibly matching TRBD1 (5 bases). Trimming took off 5 bases at V and 0 bases at J, with 13 bases between the two ends. This CDR3 contains 15 residues. From germline, CDR1 is MDHEN and CDR2 SYDVKM. This CDR3 is CASSAYTGPNYGYTF. In DNA form, the CDR3 reads TGTGCCAGCAGTGCCTACACAGGTCCTAACTATGGCTACACCTTC.

A single count supports this clone. A junction end diverges from the germline sequence, so it may reflect a read error. CDR3 in DNA: TGTGCCAGCTCCCCACCAGGCACAGGGATTAACTACGAGCAGTACTTC. It specifies CASSPPGTGINYEQYF. V gene TRBV18 combines with J gene TRBJ2-7; maybe TRBD1 (6 bases). The CDR3 has 16 amino acids. The germline gives CDR1 KGHSH, CDR2 LQKENI.

This sequence joins TRBV19 and TRBJ2-1; 8 nucleotides agree with TRBD2. Germline-derived CDR1 and CDR2 are LNHDA and SQIVND (reference sequence). Losses at the gene ends were 2 bases for V and 7 bases for J; bases not matched to a gene: 10. This CDR3 has 16 amino acids. For the CDR3, the DNA is TGTGCCAGTAGTATAAGGGCTAGCGGGCCCGTTAATGAGCAGTTCTTC. It is translated as CASSIRASGPVNEQFF.

In this sample, this clone turned up once. The V call is TRBV2, the J call TRBJ1-5, with 8 nucleotides matching TRBD1. V lost 6 bases, J lost 3 bases, and 4 bases stayed unmatched. The CDR3 contains 14 residues. Germline lookup yields CDR1 SNHLY and CDR2 FYNNEI. The CDR3 bases are TGTGCCAGCAGCCTGACAGGGGACAATCAGCCCCAGCATTTT. It specifies CASSLTGDNQPQHF.

The chain couples TRBV23-1 to TRBJ1-3, with D unresolved. TRBV23-1 is identified as an open reading frame with a role that is uncertain. The CDR3 consists of 15 residues. Trimming cost V 0 bases and J 4 bases, with 10 bases left between them. As DNA, the CDR3 is TGCGCCAGCAGTCAATCTCGCACGGAGGGAAACACCATATATTTT. This encodes CASSQSRTEGNTIYF.

The genes are TRBV6-5 and TRBJ2-7; D is ambiguous. V was shortened by 5 bases and J by 2 bases, with 16 bases between the two germline ends. The CDR3 length is 15 residues. Germline V lookup: CDR1 MNHEY, CDR2 SVGAGI. CDR3 bases: TGTGCCAGCAGTACCCCCCGGGTCCCCCCCTACGAGCAGTACTTC. Protein sequence: CASSTPRVPPYEQYF.

The chain couples TRBV7-2 to TRBJ2-7, with 11 positions matching TRBD1. The J segment lost 2 bases and the V segment lost 4 bases, leaving 1 base of the junction unmatched. The length of the CDR3 is 14 residues. Germline V CDR1 and CDR2: SGHTA, FQGNSA. The CDR3 loop reads CASSSDRGPYEQYF. DNA of the CDR3: TGTGCCAGCAGCTCGGACAGGGGGCCCTACGAGCAGTACTTC.